The 32 T cell receptor beta chains given below trace back to one sample, sequenced in a study of blood T cell repertoires in COVID-19. Clones were read by immunoSEQ multiplex PCR, and TCRdb kept only the in-frame ones, dropping some. The table has more than 95,000 clones, around 83% seen once. The sequenced material came from peripheral blood. The source of these receptors is a woman of 80 years or more with active or convalescent COVID-19.

V is TRBV20-1 and J is TRBJ2-5, with D possibly TRBD2 on 7 matching bases. CDR3 length: 15 amino acids. Trimming left V 3 bases short and J 0 bases short, with 14 bases between. The germline V gene has CDR1 DFQATT and CDR2 SNEGSKA (reference sequence). DNA of the CDR3: TGCAGTGCTAGTAGGGGGGGGGATTACCAAGAGACCCAGTACTTC. Its translation is CSASRGGDYQETQYF.

This sequence joins TRBV9 and TRBJ1-2; no firm D call. Germline assignment: CDR1 SGDLS and CDR2 YYNGEE. V lost 4 bases, J lost 2 bases, and 12 bases lay in between. There are 14 residues in the CDR3. The CDR3 coding sequence is TGTGCCAGCAGCCCAGCGACGGGGAACTATGGCTACACCTTC. As protein: CASSPATGNYGYTF.

This chain connects TRBV5-4 to TRBJ2-7; 7 bases match TRBD1. Trimming removed 4 bases from V and 3 bases from J; junction bases left unmatched: 7. Germline V gene sequence: CDR1 SGHNT, CDR2 YYREEE (reference sequence). The CDR3 spans 14 residues. The chain's CDR3 is CASSPRTGDYEQYF. The CDR3, as DNA: TGTGCCAGCAGCCCAAGGACAGGAGACTACGAGCAGTACTTC. Together with reference TRBV5-4 and TRBJ2-7, the CDR3 gives the full variable domain: ETGVTQSPTHLIKTRGQQVTLRCSSQSGHNTVSWYQQALGQGPQFIFQYYREEENGRGNFPPRFSGLQFPNYSSELNVNALELDDSALYLCASSPRTGDYEQYFGPGTRLTVT.

This rearrangement joins TRBV7-2 to TRBJ2-1; 9 bases are shared with TRBD2. The CDR3 covers 15 residues. Per the germline V gene, CDR1 is SGHTA and CDR2 is FQGNSA. J was trimmed by 6 bases and V by 1 base; bases with no gene match: 4. The CDR3 region is CASSLVGGGANEQFF. CDR3 sequence (DNA): TGTGCCAGCAGCTTAGTAGGCGGGGGGGCCAATGAGCAGTTCTTC.

The chain has TRBV28 and TRBJ1-5; the D gene is possibly TRBD1 (6 bases). Germline V gives CDR1 MDHEN, CDR2 SYDVKM. The CDR3 extends over 16 amino acids. Trimming pared 8 bases from V and 4 bases from J, leaving 21 bases between. The CDR3 DNA is TGTGCCAGCGGACCAGGGGCCACAACGACAAATCAGCCCCAGCATTTT. Amino acids: CASGPGATTTNQPQHF.

The chain combines TRBV6-5 with TRBJ2-7; 7 bases line up with TRBD1. CDR3 size: 15 residues. The V gene's germline CDR1 is MNHEY and CDR2 SVGAGI. The V segment lost 2 bases and the J segment 9 bases; nucleotides outside the gene matches: 13. CDR3 DNA: TGTGCCAGCAGTTACACACGGGACAGATCGATTGGGCAGTACTTC. It codes for CASSYTRDRSIGQYF.

The chain recombines TRBV6-1 with TRBJ1-1, with a weak D call TRBD1 (6 bases). The CDR3 is 14 amino acids. Trimming cost V 1 base and J 10 bases, with 16 bases left between them. Germline loops: CDR1 MNHNS, CDR2 SASEGT. In DNA, the CDR3 is TGTGCCAGCAGTGAAGGTGGGACAAGGTACGGAGCTTTCTTT. Encoded protein: CASSEGGTRYGAFF.

The genes are TRBV9 and TRBJ2-3, with a possible D match to TRBD2 (5 bases). Trimming cost V 7 bases and J 4 bases, with 7 bases left between them. Per germline, CDR1 SGDLS and CDR2 YYNGEE. The CDR3 sequence is 11 residues long. The CDR3 region is CASAAADTQYF. The CDR3 region has the DNA TGTGCCAGCGCAGCGGCAGATACGCAGTATTTT.

The gene calls are TRBV5-1 and TRBJ1-5, with 7 bases matching TRBD1. Germline V gene data show CDR1 as SGHRS and CDR2 as YFSETQ. Unmatched junction bases numbered 4, after V lost 4 bases and J lost 3 bases. This CDR3 has 14 amino acids. This CDR3 reads CASSTGETNQPQHF. The CDR3 DNA reads as TGCGCCAGCAGCACAGGGGAGACCAATCAGCCCCAGCATTTT. Variable domain in full (rest from reference TRBV5-1 and TRBJ1-5): KAGVTQTPRYLIKTRGQQVTLSCSPISGHRSVSWYQQTPGQGLQFLFEYFSETQRNKGNFPGRFSGRQFSNSRSEMNVSTLELGDSALYLCASSTGETNQPQHFGDGTRLSIL.

The chain has TRBV27 and TRBJ2-3, with 8 bases matching TRBD1. Per germline, CDR1 MNHEY and CDR2 SMNVEV (reference sequence). The ends lost 5 bases at V and 2 bases at J; junction bases unmatched: 3. CDR3 length equals 14 residues. The CDR3 is CASSNRGFTDTQYF. Written as DNA, the CDR3 is TGTGCCAGCAGTAACAGGGGGTTCACAGATACGCAGTATTTT.

The chain combines TRBV28 with TRBJ1-5; no clear D gene. This CDR3 contains 14 residues. V lost 3 bases and J lost 2, with 8 bases in between. Germline values: CDR1 MDHEN, CDR2 SYDVKM. The CDR3 sequence is CASSFFTRNQPQHF. The DNA for the CDR3 is TGTGCCAGCAGTTTTTTCACACGCAATCAGCCCCAGCATTTT.

The rearrangement links TRBV3-1 (or the pseudogene TRBV3-2) to TRBJ2-3; no definite D call. Trimming pared 2 bases from V and 2 bases from J, leaving 20 bases between. Per germline, CDR1 LGHDT and CDR2 YNNKEL (reference sequence). CDR3 length equals 18 residues. The DNA for the CDR3 is TGTGCCAGCAGCCAAATACCCCCTGTCTACCGCTACACAGATACGCAGTATTTT. Amino acids: CASSQIPPVYRYTDTQYF.

This sequence joins TRBV5-4 and TRBJ2-5, with 8 nucleotides matching TRBD1. The V segment lost 4 bases and the J segment 4 bases; nucleotides outside the gene matches: 12. The germline gives CDR1 SGHNT, CDR2 YYREEE (reference sequence). This CDR3 region has 16 residues. The CDR3 nucleotides are TGTGCCAGCAGCCCTGGACAGGGCGTAAAGCGAGAGACCCAGTACTTC. Its translation is CASSPGQGVKRETQYF. The entire variable domain, with the rest obtained from reference TRBV5-4 and TRBJ2-5, is as follows: ETGVTQSPTHLIKTRGQQVTLRCSSQSGHNTVSWYQQALGQGPQFIFQYYREEENGRGNFPPRFSGLQFPNYSSELNVNALELDDSALYLCASSPGQGVKRETQYFGPGTRLLVL.

This clone was counted a single time. The chain is built from TRBV19 and TRBJ1-5; TRBD1 might be the D (5 bases). The germline V gene has CDR1 LNHDA and CDR2 SQIVND (reference sequence). The CDR3 totals 14 residues. V dropped 7 bases and J dropped 5 bases, with 15 bases sitting between them. As DNA, the CDR3 is TGTGCCAGTACGGTGGCAGGGATGGATCAGCCCCAGCATTTT. Translating gives CASTVAGMDQPQHF. The full variable domain, with the rest looked up from reference TRBV19 and TRBJ1-5, is DGGITQSPKYLFRKEGQNVTLSCEQNLNHDAMYWYRQDPGQGLRLIYYSQIVNDFQKGDIAEGYSVSREKKESFPLTVTSAQKNPTAFYLCASTVAGMDQPQHFGDGTRLSIL.

The chain combines TRBV11-2 with TRBJ2-1; 14 nucleotides agree with TRBD2. This CDR3 comprises 17 residues. Germline CDR1 SGHAT, CDR2 FQNNGV. With 8 bases clipped from V and 9 bases from J, the junction kept 15 bases outside the gene matches. CDR3 DNA: TGTGCCAGCCTAGGGACTAGCGGGAGAGGGTGGGTCGTTGAGCAGTTCTTC. As protein: CASLGTSGRGWVVEQFF.

The chain has TRBV28 and TRBJ2-3; D ambiguous. Looked up from germline, CDR1 is MDHEN and CDR2 is SYDVKM. The CDR3 has 15 residues. V shed 10 bases and J shed 1 base, with 18 bases lying between them. The CDR3 is CAISIPSRGTDTQYF. The CDR3 DNA reads as TGTGCCATATCAATTCCCTCACGAGGCACAGATACGCAGTATTTT.

Notes on this clone: The sample has other DNA sequences that encode this CDR3 too. V usage is TRBV20-1 and J usage is TRBJ1-4; D uncertain. With 1 base removed from V and 8 bases from J, the gap between germline ends came to 5 bases. Germline values: CDR1 DFQATT, CDR2 SNEGSKA (reference sequence). The CDR3 contains 11 residues. The CDR3 reads CSARGGEKLFF. In nucleotides, the CDR3 is TGCAGTGCTAGAGGAGGCGAAAAACTGTTTTTT.

This chain links TRBV24-1 with TRBJ1-2; unclear D gene. The CDR3 consists of 13 residues. Per the germline V gene, CDR1 is KGHDR and CDR2 is SFDVKD. The V and J ends lost 5 bases and 0 bases respectively, with 6 bases between them. The CDR3 loop reads CATSGGTNYGYTF. The CDR3 DNA is TGTGCCACCAGTGGAGGGACTAACTATGGCTACACCTTC.

The chain carries TRBV28 and TRBJ2-7, with 8 positions matching TRBD1. V lost 8 bases to trimming and J lost 2 bases; unmatched junction nucleotides: 8. The CDR3 consists of 14 residues. Germline V gene sequence: CDR1 MDHEN, CDR2 SYDVKM. The CDR3 reads CASGEDRETYEQYF. The CDR3 region has the DNA TGTGCCAGCGGTGAGGACAGGGAAACCTACGAGCAGTACTTC.

V usage is TRBV7-6 and J usage is TRBJ2-7; 9 nucleotides align to TRBD1. With 5 bases clipped from V and 1 base from J, the junction kept 3 bases outside the gene matches. The germline gives CDR1 SGHVS, CDR2 FNYEAQ. The CDR3 has 14 residues. The CDR3 DNA reads TGTGCCAGCAGCATGACAGGGGGGTCCTACGAGCAGTACTTC. This codes for CASSMTGGSYEQYF.

This rearrangement joins TRBV4-3 to TRBJ2-1; TRBD1 aligns across 10 bases. The V gene's germline CDR1 is LGHNA and CDR2 YSLEER. This CDR3 contains 16 residues. After removal of 1 base from V and 2 bases from J, the junction contained 2 bases not matched to a gene. The CDR3 loop reads CASSQAGTGAYNEQFF. CDR3 sequence (DNA): TGCGCCAGCAGCCAAGCGGGGACAGGGGCCTACAATGAGCAGTTCTTC.

This clone was recorded only once. This chain joins TRBV19 and TRBJ1-6; D unresolved. The V end was cut by 3 bases, the J end by 9 bases, with 12 bases between. This CDR3 is 14 amino acids long. CDR1 is LNHDA and CDR2 is SQIVND in the germline V gene (reference sequence). As DNA, the CDR3 is TGTGCCAGTAGTATTGGTACAGACCCTTCACCCCTCCACTTT. This sequence encodes CASSIGTDPSPLHF.

The rearrangement joins TRBV28 to TRBJ1-4, with 8 bases that match TRBD1. This CDR3 has 15 residues. The V gene end was trimmed by 2 bases and the J gene end by 4 bases; junction bases not matched to a gene: 3. The germline gives CDR1 MDHEN, CDR2 SYDVKM. CDR3 amino acids: CASSLGTGGNEKLFF. For the CDR3, the DNA is TGTGCCAGCAGTTTAGGAACAGGGGGTAATGAAAAACTGTTTTTT.

The chain uses TRBV6-5 and TRBJ2-3; D may be TRBD1 (5 bases). The V end lost 9 bases, the J end lost 0 bases, and 7 bases lay between the germline ends. Germline V gives CDR1 MNHEY, CDR2 SVGAGI. The CDR3 totals 12 residues. In nucleotides, the CDR3 is TGTGCCAGTCAGGGCAGCACAGATACGCAGTATTTT. It is translated as CASQGSTDTQYF.

This chain uses TRBV12-3 or TRBV12-4 with TRBJ2-3, with D uncertain. This CDR3 has 12 residues. Trimming cost V 3 bases and J 5 bases, with 6 bases left between them. The CDR3: CASSLSGDTQYF. The CDR3, as DNA: TGTGCCAGCAGTTTGTCCGGAGATACGCAGTATTTT.

The chain couples TRBV7-2 to TRBJ2-7; 10 positions agree with TRBD1. The V gene end was trimmed by 5 bases and the J gene end by 4 bases; junction bases not matched to a gene: 8. This CDR3 comprises 15 residues. CDR1 and CDR2 (germline): SGHTA, FQGNSA. CDR3 coding DNA: TGTGCCAGCAGCCCACGGGACAGGGGTCCATACGAGCAGTACTTC. Translating it yields CASSPRDRGPYEQYF.

The gene calls are TRBV27 and TRBJ2-7, with TRBD1 matching over 8 bases. The CDR3 has 15 amino acids. Germline V lookup: CDR1 MNHEY, CDR2 SMNVEV (reference sequence). J lost 3 bases, V lost 1 base, and 5 bases had no gene match. CDR3 nucleotides: TGTGCCAGCAGTTTATATCCAGGGGGCCTCTACGAGCAGTACTTC. As protein: CASSLYPGGLYEQYF.

The rearrangement uses TRBV30 and TRBJ1-1; 7 bases align to TRBD1. Germline V gives CDR1 GTSNPN, CDR2 SVGIG (reference sequence). The CDR3 runs 13 residues. V gave up 1 base and J gave up 5 bases; unmatched junction bases: 4. The DNA for the CDR3 is TGTGCCTGGAGTGGGGACAGTGAGACTGAAGCTTTCTTT. It translates to CAWSGDSETEAFF.

This clone appeared once. V gene TRBV14 combines with J gene TRBJ1-1, with a weak D call TRBD1 (6 bases). Germline V CDR1 and CDR2: SGHDN, FVKESK. The ends were cut back, 2 bases at V and 2 bases at J, with 12 bases in the middle. This CDR3 region has 15 residues. The CDR3 loop reads CASSQIQGFNTEAFF. CDR3 nucleotides: TGTGCCAGCAGCCAAATACAGGGTTTCAACACTGAAGCTTTCTTT.

The sample holds one count of this clone. The chain joins TRBV18 to TRBJ1-2; D uncertain. Germline V gene lookup returns CDR1 KGHSH and CDR2 LQKENI. Trimming shortened V by 3 bases and J by 5 bases, and 13 bases separated the two germline ends. The CDR3 length is 14 residues. In nucleotides, the CDR3 is TGTGCCAGCTCACCGGAGGCAGGAGGGTATGGCTACACCTTC. This gives the protein CASSPEAGGYGYTF.

This clone was seen just once. Its ends do not fully match the called genes, so a read error is possible. The J gene is TRBJ2-3, the V gene TRBV6-4; D perhaps matches TRBD1 (5 bases). CDR1 is MRHNA, CDR2 SNTAGT, per germline. This CDR3 has 15 amino acids. The CDR3 nucleotides are TGTGCCAGCAGTGATTGGGGCAGGAGCACAGATATGCAGTATTTT. As protein: CASSDWGRSTDMQYF.

The V call is TRBV15, the J call TRBJ1-3, with TRBD1 matching 8 bases. Looked up from germline, CDR1 is LNHNV and CDR2 is YYDKDF (reference sequence). CDR3 size: 15 residues. The V and J ends lost 2 bases and 4 bases, in that order; junction bases with no gene match: 4. The CDR3 DNA follows: TGTGCCACCAGCAGACAGGGGGCCCGAGGAAACACCATATATTTT. Protein: CATSRQGARGNTIYF.